The source of this T cell receptor beta chain is a study of T cell repertoires in cytomegalovirus infection. For the study at large: In public TCR beta signatures, there were indications of both CMV infection and matching HLA type. Study-wide results and limits: Predominance within the ex vivo response was attributable to HLA-C-restricted CMV-specific TCR beta clonotypes.

The CDR3 sequence is 12 residues long. Germline V gene lookup returns CDR1 LNHNV and CDR2 YYDKDF (reference sequence). Trimming removed 0 bases at V and 8 bases at J, with 5 bases between. As for this clonotype: Antigen: not known.

TCRdb re-called the reads through MiXCR, storing one row per CDR3 protein. The table shows tens of thousands of distinct CDR3 sequences, with 4% occurring only once. This TCR derives from a human donor in good health (CMV status not recorded). Some clones in this sample may be carry-over from other donors' samples. The sample taken for sequencing was PBMCs. The rearrangement uses TRBV15 and TRBJ2-1, with D unresolved. DNA of the CDR3: TGTGCCACCAGCAGAGATAGCTATGAGCAGTTCTTC. Translation: CATSRDSYEQFF. Supplemented by reference TRBV15 and TRBJ2-1, the full variable domain reads DAMVIQNPRYQVTQFGKPVTLSCSQTLNHNVMYWYQQKSSQAPKLLFHYYDKDFNNEADTPDNFQSRRPNTSFCFLDIRSPGLGDTAMYLCATSRDSYEQFFGPGTRLTVL.